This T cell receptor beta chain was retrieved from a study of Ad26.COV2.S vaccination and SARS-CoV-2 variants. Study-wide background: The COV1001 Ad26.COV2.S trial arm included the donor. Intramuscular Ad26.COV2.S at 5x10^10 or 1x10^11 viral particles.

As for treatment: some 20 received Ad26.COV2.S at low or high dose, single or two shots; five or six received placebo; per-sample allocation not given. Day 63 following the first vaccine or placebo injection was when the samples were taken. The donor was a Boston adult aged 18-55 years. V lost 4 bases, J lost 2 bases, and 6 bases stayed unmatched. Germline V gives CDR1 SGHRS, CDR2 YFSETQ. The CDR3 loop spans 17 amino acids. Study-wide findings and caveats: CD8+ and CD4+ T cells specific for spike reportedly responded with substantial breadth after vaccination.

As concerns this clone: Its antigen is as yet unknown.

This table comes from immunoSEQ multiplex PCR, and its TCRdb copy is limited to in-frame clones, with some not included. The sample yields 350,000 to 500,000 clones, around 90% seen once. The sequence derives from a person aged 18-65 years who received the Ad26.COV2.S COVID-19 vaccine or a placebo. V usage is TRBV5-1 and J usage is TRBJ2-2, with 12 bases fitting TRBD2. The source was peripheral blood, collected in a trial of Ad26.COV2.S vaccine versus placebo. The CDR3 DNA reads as TGCGCCAGCAGCACACGGACTAGCGGGATAAACACCGGGGAGCTGTTTTTT. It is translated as CASSTRTSGINTGELFF.